This is a list of T cell receptor beta chains from one sample in a study of blood T cells in healthy people across ages. TCRdb itself ran the 5' RACE reads through MiXCR, one entry per CDR3 protein. In the table there are 500,000 to 550,000 distinct CDR3 sequences, more than 20% of which are singletons. The sample was also reused in another study, on T cells of mothers and their children.

Sequencing used blood. These receptors originate from a boy between 5 and 17 years old in good health. Each CDR3 is given with its conserved first and last residue. D genes are given only for firm matches. Clone size is not always given. Where it is, it says once, few, many or a class for expanded clones.

abundance	j_gene	d_gene	v_gene	CDR3nt	CDR3aa
-	TRBJ2-5	-	TRBV29-1	TGCAGCGTTTACCTAATGGGGTCAGAGACCCAGTACTTC	CSVYLMGSETQYF
few	TRBJ1-5	TRBD1	TRBV6-2/TRBV6-3	TGTGCCAGCAGGCCAATTCGACAGGGCGGCAATCAGCCCCAGCATTTT	CASRPIRQGGNQPQHF
-	TRBJ2-1	-	TRBV7-6	TGTGCCAGCAGCTTAGGTGGGGGGCTCGGGACTACCAATGAGCAGTTCTTC	CASSLGGGLGTTNEQFF
-	TRBJ2-7	-	TRBV7-2	TGTGCCAGCAGCTTGGGAGGCCCCTCAGGGTACGAGCAGTACTTC	CASSLGGPSGYEQYF
-	TRBJ1-1	-	TRBV6-2/TRBV6-3	TGTGCCAGCAGTTACCCGTGGAACACTGAAGCTTTCTTT	CASSYPWNTEAFF
few	TRBJ2-2	TRBD2	TRBV7-8	TGTGCCAGCAGGCCCGGGACTAGCGGGATCGGGGAGCTGTTTTTT	CASRPGTSGIGELFF
-	TRBJ2-5	TRBD1	TRBV10-3	TGTGCCATCAGGCCGAGGGACAGGGTGGAGACCCAGTACTTC	CAIRPRDRVETQYF
-	TRBJ2-1	-	TRBV7-9	TGTGCCAGCACCGACAAAGGGTTTGAGCAGTTCTTC	CASTDKGFEQFF
-	TRBJ2-3	-	TRBV24-1	TGTGCCACCAGTGATTTGGTCAGGGATACGCAGTATTTT	CATSDLVRDTQYF
few	TRBJ1-4	-	TRBV7-8	TGTGCCAGCAGCTTAGTCTCGTCCGCAACTAATGAAAAACTGTTTTTT	CASSLVSSATNEKLFF
few	TRBJ2-7	-	TRBV27	TGTGCCAGCAGTTCGACTGGGGTTCCCTACGAGCAGTACTTC	CASSSTGVPYEQYF
-	TRBJ1-2	-	TRBV20-1	TGCAGTGCTAGCCGCGGGAACTATGGCTACACCTTC	CSASRGNYGYTF
-	TRBJ1-5	-	TRBV7-8	TGTGCCAGCAGCTTACTGTATTCACAGCCCCAGCATTTT	CASSLLYSQPQHF
-	TRBJ2-5	TRBD2	TRBV25-1	TGTGCCAGCAGTGAAGCAAGAGGGCTAGCGGGGGGAGGAGAGACCCAGTACTTC	CASSEARGLAGGGETQYF
few	TRBJ2-7	-	TRBV5-8	TGTGCCAGCAGCTTCCCCTACGAGCAGTACTTC	CASSFPYEQYF
-	TRBJ2-7	TRBD1	TRBV12-3/TRBV12-4	TGTGCCAGCAGTTCCCTGACAGGGGTGAGCTACGAGCAGTACTTC	CASSSLTGVSYEQYF
-	TRBJ2-7	TRBD1	TRBV6-2/TRBV6-3	TGTGCCGGCACCCGCACCGGGACAGGGTCCTACGAGCAGTACTTC	CAGTRTGTGSYEQYF
-	TRBJ1-1	-	TRBV29-1	TGCAGCGCACAGGGGAACACTGAAGCTTTCTTT	CSAQGNTEAFF
few	TRBJ2-7	-	TRBV6-2/TRBV6-3	TGTGCCAGCAGTTTGCCGAAGCCCTCCTACGAGCAGTACTTC	CASSLPKPSYEQYF
-	TRBJ2-7	TRBD2	TRBV14	TGTGCCAGCAGCCAAGATCCGGGACTAGCGGGACGCTACGAGCAGTACTTC	CASSQDPGLAGRYEQYF
-	TRBJ2-7	-	TRBV7-9	TGTGCCAGCAGCGGGCCGGGACTGGGCTACGAGCAGTACTTC	CASSGPGLGYEQYF
-	TRBJ2-1	TRBD2	TRBV5-1	TGCGCCAGCCGTGTAGCGGGAGGGGATGAGCAGTTCTTC	CASRVAGGDEQFF
few	TRBJ1-2	-	TRBV28	TGTGCCAGCAGCAACGGGGCTCGGGGTGACTATGGCTACACCTTC	CASSNGARGDYGYTF
-	TRBJ2-5	TRBD1	TRBV11-2	TGTGCCAGCAGCCCGGCAGGGGGTTCGGTCCAAGAGACCCAGTACTTC	CASSPAGGSVQETQYF
few	TRBJ2-7	-	TRBV29-1	TGCAGCGTTTTTCCGCGGGACGGTCCCTACGAGCAGTACTTC	CSVFPRDGPYEQYF
many	TRBJ2-7	TRBD1	TRBV6-5	TGTGCCAGCAGCCTGGGACAGGGGTCCGAGCAGTACTTC	CASSLGQGSEQYF
-	TRBJ2-5	-	TRBV9	TGTGCCAGCAGCGTAGGCTCCTCCCAGGGTCCCCTTGGGGAGCAGTACTTC	CASSVGSSQGPLGEQYF
few	TRBJ2-1	-	TRBV7-2	TGTGCCAGCAGCTGGGGGTTGGAAATCGATGAGCAGTTCTTC	CASSWGLEIDEQFF
-	TRBJ2-1	-	TRBV6-2/TRBV6-3	TGTGCCAGCGACGACGGCGGAATCCAGTTCTTC	CASDDGGIQFF
-	TRBJ1-4	TRBD1	TRBV4-2	TGTGCCAGCAGCCCGTACCGGGACAGGGGTGGGGAAAAACTGTTTTTT	CASSPYRDRGGEKLFF
once	TRBJ2-7	-	TRBV20-1	TGCAGTGCTAGGACAGTCTCCTACGAGCAGTACTTC	CSARTVSYEQYF
-	TRBJ2-6	TRBD1	TRBV5-1	TGCGCCAGCAGCGTGGGGACAGGGGCTGGGGCCAACGTCCTGACTTTC	CASSVGTGAGANVLTF
few	TRBJ2-5	-	TRBV6-5	TGTGCCAGCAGTTACGTGGGTCCGACAGGGAGGAAAGAGACCCAGTACTTC	CASSYVGPTGRKETQYF
-	TRBJ2-3	TRBD2	TRBV20-1	TGCAGTGCTCTCCGAGGTGGCGGGGGGGCAGAAGATACGCAGTATTTT	CSALRGGGGAEDTQYF